This paragraph reports one T cell receptor beta chain. The cohort comprised adults aged roughly 18 to 95 years residing in 20 to 25 US areas. Cohorts were determined from participant-reported clinical history. How the authors handled the data: How many nucleated cells were present was estimated from reference gene primer amplification. Using immunoSEQ multiplex PCR, the repertoire was profiled, and TCRdb retains in-frame clones only, with some absent. The V and J calls and clone size are taken from that table; D and trimming were inferred from the DNA. The repertoire holds 200,000 to 250,000 clones, approximately 88% seen once, with approximately 10% in the top ten. Germline CDR1 reads MNHEY; CDR2 reads SMNVEV (reference sequence). The CDR3 consists of 13 residues. V was cut by 6 bases and J by 5 bases, with 14 bases left in between. This specimen comes from a study of blood T cell repertoires in COVID-19.

The sequenced sample consisted of PBMCs or T cells enriched from blood (not recorded which). The V and J genes are TRBV27 and TRBJ2-7; D is ambiguous. The sequence derives from a man younger than 35 with acute COVID-19. The CDR3 DNA sequence: TGTGCCAGCAGAACTACTGTCGAGGACGAGCAGTACTTC. Translated: CASRTTVEDEQYF.